This T cell receptor beta chain originates from a study of vaccination effects on CD4 cells after COVID-19. General study findings and limits: Pronounced clonal contraction occurred in clones induced by infection and by vaccine late after vaccination. Convalescents' spike-reactive clones after vaccination were mainly made up of new clones that the vaccine induced.

Clones were read by immunoSEQ multiplex PCR, and TCRdb kept only the in-frame ones, dropping some. The top ten clones hold approximately 12% of a sample with tens of thousands of clones, about three quarters of them seen once. Germline assignment: CDR1 LNHDA and CDR2 SQIVND (reference sequence). J was trimmed by 8 bases and V by 5 bases; bases with no gene match: 10. The CDR3 runs to 15 residues. Between days 9 and 11 of culture, CD4+ T cells were separated out. On day 3 and again on day 7, half the medium was replaced with IL-2 medium. Turning to this clone: Antigen specificity is unknown.

This clonotype was sampled from a human donor who had a prior SARS-CoV-2 infection. The sequencing used CD4+ T cells from PBMCs cultured without peptide, collected before COVID-19 vaccination. V usage is TRBV19 and J usage is TRBJ2-3, with TRBD2 identical over 10 bases. The CDR3 nucleotides are TGTGCCAGTAGTCAGACTAGCGGGTTAGGACGTACGCAGTATTTT. The encoded protein is CASSQTSGLGRTQYF.